The clone carrying this T cell receptor beta chain showed up just a few times. Its antigen is undetermined. The CDR3 consists of 15 residues. Trimming at V came to 0 bases and at J to 0 bases, leaving 1 base not matched to a gene. From germline, CDR1 is GTSNPN and CDR2 SVGIG (reference sequence). Profiling relied on immunoSEQ multiplex PCR, and the TCRdb table lists in-frame clones only, not all of them. This table holds about 2,500 clones, 55% to 75% found once. For tumor-infiltrating lymphocytes, EpCAM beads were added to negative-selection T-cell enrichment of thawed cells. The data are from a study of CD39 and CD103 CD8 tumor-infiltrating T cells. Study overall: An ovarian cancer patient and a couple of HNSCC patients had repertoire comparisons shown.

Study observations and caveats: Unlike DN TIL clonotypes, DP TIL clonotypes seldom appeared in blood.

The chain couples TRBV30 to TRBJ1-5, with 8 positions matching TRBD1. Sequenced input: CD39- CD103- CD8+ T cells sorted from the tumor. Regarding subset: CD103-CD39- double-negative CD45RA- CD8 T cells. The receptor's source is a human donor with head and neck squamous cell carcinoma. CDR3 sequence: CAWSVTGDSNQPQHF. CDR3 sequence (DNA): TGTGCCTGGAGTGTGACAGGGGATAGCAATCAGCCCCAGCATTTT.